A selection of T cell receptor beta chains follows, all from one sample in a study of blood T cells in healthy people across ages. Using its own MiXCR run on the 5' RACE reads, TCRdb lists one record per CDR3 protein. The sample has roughly 500,000 distinct CDR3 sequences, 27% seen once. Sequences were obtained from blood. Receptors originate from a woman in her seventies in good health. CDR3s include the opening cysteine and the closing phenylalanine or tryptophan. A D gene is named only where the DNA matches it firmly. Some rows have no size entry. The others give once, few or many, or a class for an expanded clone.

V: TRBV20-1
J: TRBJ1-1
size: few
D: .
DNA: TGCAGTGCTAGAGCCCCAGGGGATGAGGCTTTCTTT
CDR3: CSARAPGDEAFF

V: TRBV2
J: TRBJ1-2
size: few
D: .
DNA: TGTGCCACCAGATCAGGGGTTAACTATGGCTACACCTTC
CDR3: CATRSGVNYGYTF

V: TRBV7-2
J: TRBJ2-5
size: few
D: .
DNA: TGTGCCAGCAGCTTAGTGGCCGGCGCTGGACAGAAGACCCAGTACTTC
CDR3: CASSLVAGAGQKTQYF

V: TRBV29-1
J: TRBJ1-3
size: .
D: .
DNA: TGCAGCGTTGAAGTACTGGCAGGTGCTGGAAACACCATATATTTT
CDR3: CSVEVLAGAGNTIYF

V: TRBV20-1
J: TRBJ2-1
size: .
D: TRBD2
DNA: TGCAGTGCTCCCCGAGGGGATGGCGGGGGGGTACGTGAGCAGTTCTTC
CDR3: CSAPRGDGGGVREQFF

V: TRBV6-2/TRBV6-3
J: TRBJ2-5
size: .
D: .
DNA: TGTGCCAGCAGTTACGCCGGGACTTTCCAAGAGACCCAGTACTTC
CDR3: CASSYAGTFQETQYF

V: TRBV29-1
J: TRBJ2-3
size: .
D: .
DNA: TGCAGCGTTGAAGATTCACGTAGCACAGATACGCAGTATTTT
CDR3: CSVEDSRSTDTQYF

V: TRBV28
J: TRBJ1-4
size: .
D: .
DNA: TGTGCCAGCAGAGTTTATTCAGGCGGGGAAAAACTGTTTTTT
CDR3: CASRVYSGGEKLFF

V: TRBV29-1
J: TRBJ2-1
size: .
D: TRBD2
DNA: TGCAGCCCCTGGGGGGGGAGCTCCTACAATGAGCAGTTCTTC
CDR3: CSPWGGSSYNEQFF

V: TRBV7-2
J: TRBJ1-4
size: .
D: .
DNA: TGTGCCAGCAGCGGGGGGAGGAATGAAAAACTGTTTTTT
CDR3: CASSGGRNEKLFF

V: TRBV24-1
J: TRBJ2-1
size: .
D: .
DNA: TGTGCCACCAGTGATCCAAGGAGGGCCTACAATGAGCAGTTCTTC
CDR3: CATSDPRRAYNEQFF

V: TRBV27
J: TRBJ2-5
size: .
D: .
DNA: TGTGCCAGCAGTCATAGGGGGTGGGAGGCGGGGTTACAAGAGACCCAGTACTTC
CDR3: CASSHRGWEAGLQETQYF

V: TRBV4-2
J: TRBJ2-5
size: .
D: TRBD2
DNA: TGTGCCAGCAGCCAAGTTGGGACTAGCAGCGAGACCCAGTACTTC
CDR3: CASSQVGTSSETQYF

V: TRBV20-1
J: TRBJ1-2
size: few
D: .
DNA: TGCAGTGCTGCCCGAGGCCAGGGGGGCTACACCTTC
CDR3: CSAARGQGGYTF

V: TRBV6-5
J: TRBJ2-7
size: .
D: .
DNA: TGTGCCAGCAGTTACTCGTTTCAGAACTACGAGCAGTACTTC
CDR3: CASSYSFQNYEQYF

V: TRBV10-3
J: TRBJ2-1
size: .
D: TRBD2
DNA: TGTGCCATCAGGCATGGAGGGACTAGCGGGAATCATGAGCAGTTCTTC
CDR3: CAIRHGGTSGNHEQFF

V: TRBV10-3
J: TRBJ2-5
size: few
D: .
DNA: TGTGCCATCAGAGACAGCATAAAAGAGACCCAGTACTTC
CDR3: CAIRDSIKETQYF

V: TRBV2
J: TRBJ1-5
size: .
D: .
DNA: TGTGCCAGCAGTGTCAGGGAGCGTCAGCCCCAGCATTTT
CDR3: CASSVRERQPQHF

V: TRBV27
J: TRBJ2-2
size: .
D: TRBD1
DNA: TGTGCCAGCAGATTCGGACAGGGGACCGGGGAGCTGTTTTTT
CDR3: CASRFGQGTGELFF

V: TRBV3-1
J: TRBJ2-7
size: .
D: .
DNA: TGTGCCAGCAGCCAGAGGGGGGGCCTGGTTGACGAGCAGTACTTC
CDR3: CASSQRGGLVDEQYF

V: TRBV7-2
J: TRBJ1-1
size: .
D: .
DNA: TGTGCCAGCAGCCCGTCGTCCTACACTGAAGCTTTCTTT
CDR3: CASSPSSYTEAFF

V: TRBV4-1
J: TRBJ2-3
size: .
D: TRBD2
DNA: TGCGCCAGCAGCCTCCAAGCCCCGGGACTAGCAGCAGATACGCAGTATTTT
CDR3: CASSLQAPGLAADTQYF

V: TRBV12-3/TRBV12-4
J: TRBJ2-1
size: .
D: .
DNA: TGTGCCAGCAGTTTGGAAGCTAGTGAGCAGTTCTTC
CDR3: CASSLEASEQFF

V: TRBV13
J: TRBJ2-7
size: .
D: TRBD2
DNA: TGTGCCAGCAGCTTCGCCGGGACTAGCGGTGACGAGCAGTACTTC
CDR3: CASSFAGTSGDEQYF

V: TRBV7-2
J: TRBJ2-5
size: .
D: .
DNA: TGTGCCAGCAGCTTAAGGGCTAGATCCGAGACCCAGTACTTC
CDR3: CASSLRARSETQYF

V: TRBV4-3
J: TRBJ2-3
size: few
D: .
DNA: TGCGCCAGCAGCCCGTCATGGGGCGGAGGACGGTCAGCTACGCAGTATTTT
CDR3: CASSPSWGGGRSATQYF

V: TRBV7-2
J: TRBJ2-7
size: .
D: .
DNA: TGTGCCAGCAGCTTAGAGGCGAGTAACCAGTACTTC
CDR3: CASSLEASNQYF

V: TRBV7-2
J: TRBJ2-7
size: .
D: TRBD2
DNA: TGTGCCAGCAGCTCCAGCGGGGGTGTGTTTTACGAGCAGTACTTC
CDR3: CASSSSGGVFYEQYF

V: TRBV7-2
J: TRBJ2-4
size: .
D: TRBD1
DNA: TGTGCCAGCTTGCTCGCCCCGGGACAGGGGAAAAACATTCAGTACTTC
CDR3: CASLLAPGQGKNIQYF

V: TRBV7-9
J: TRBJ1-4
size: few
D: .
DNA: TGTGCCAGCAGCCCGGCGGGGGTTAATGAAAAACTGTTTTTT
CDR3: CASSPAGVNEKLFF

V: TRBV7-2
J: TRBJ2-1
size: .
D: .
DNA: TGTGCCAGCAGCCTCCTTTGGGGGGCAGGGAATGAGCAGTTCTTC
CDR3: CASSLLWGAGNEQFF

V: TRBV20-1
J: TRBJ1-4
size: .
D: .
DNA: TGCAGTGCTAGAGCAAATGAAAAACTGTTTTTT
CDR3: CSARANEKLFF

V: TRBV20-1
J: TRBJ2-1
size: many
D: TRBD2
DNA: TGCAGTGCTAGAAATCTAGCGGGGGGGCCCTCCTACAATGAGCAGTTCTTC
CDR3: CSARNLAGGPSYNEQFF

V: TRBV7-2
J: TRBJ2-7
size: few
D: .
DNA: TGTGCCAGCAGCGGGGCGGGAAACTACGGGCAGTACTTC
CDR3: CASSGAGNYGQYF

V: TRBV4-2
J: TRBJ1-1
size: few
D: .
DNA: TGTGCCAGCAGCCCTCAAAATGACGGTGATACTGAAGCTTTCTTT
CDR3: CASSPQNDGDTEAFF

V: TRBV2
J: TRBJ1-2
size: few
D: .
DNA: TGTGCCAGCAGTGAAAGAGCCCCAGGGGACTATGGCTACACCTTC
CDR3: CASSERAPGDYGYTF

V: TRBV5-1
J: TRBJ2-7
size: few
D: TRBD2
DNA: TGCGCCAGCAGCTCACGTAGCGGGGGCAGTAGCTACGAGCAGTGCTTC
CDR3: CASSSRSGGSSYEQCF

V: TRBV12-3/TRBV12-4
J: TRBJ2-7
size: .
D: TRBD1
DNA: TGTGCCAGCACCCCGGGACAGGGCCATTCCGAGCAGTACTTC
CDR3: CASTPGQGHSEQYF

V: TRBV5-1
J: TRBJ2-1
size: .
D: .
DNA: TGCGCCAGCAGCTTGGCCGAGCGGGCAGTCTACAATGAGCAGTTCTTC
CDR3: CASSLAERAVYNEQFF

V: TRBV7-2
J: TRBJ2-7
size: few
D: .
DNA: TGTGCCAGCACCCCGGGGCCGCTGATAGAGCAGTACTTC
CDR3: CASTPGPLIEQYF

V: TRBV20-1
J: TRBJ1-1
size: .
D: .
DNA: TGCAGTGCTAGAGCGACAGGTTACAAAGGGGACACTGAAGCTTTCTTT
CDR3: CSARATGYKGDTEAFF

V: TRBV7-2
J: TRBJ2-5
size: few
D: .
DNA: TGTGCCAGCAGCTTACAGCACCAAGAGACCCAGTACTTC
CDR3: CASSLQHQETQYF

V: TRBV20-1
J: TRBJ2-5
size: .
D: TRBD1
DNA: TGCAGTGCTAGATCAGGGGGCGCGGAGACCCAGTACTTC
CDR3: CSARSGGAETQYF

V: TRBV7-2
J: TRBJ2-1
size: once
D: .
DNA: TGTGCCAGCAGCTTACTGCACCGTAGCGGCCACAATGAGCAGTTCTTC
CDR3: CASSLLHRSGHNEQFF

V: TRBV20-1
J: TRBJ1-2
size: few
D: TRBD1
DNA: TGCAGTGCTGACTTTTCCGGGACAGGGCATAACTATGGCTACACCTTC
CDR3: CSADFSGTGHNYGYTF

V: TRBV3-1
J: TRBJ1-2
size: .
D: TRBD1
DNA: TGTGCCAGCAGCCAAGATGACAGGGGTTCATGGGGCCACACCTTC
CDR3: CASSQDDRGSWGHTF

V: TRBV5-1
J: TRBJ1-5
size: .
D: .
DNA: TGCGCCAGCAGCCCATCTATAAGCAATCAGCCCCAGCATTTT
CDR3: CASSPSISNQPQHF

V: TRBV5-1
J: TRBJ2-7
size: .
D: TRBD2
DNA: TGCGCCAGCAGCATGAAAACGGGGGGGGTTTCCTACGAGCAGTACTTC
CDR3: CASSMKTGGVSYEQYF

V: TRBV9
J: TRBJ2-3
size: .
D: TRBD2
DNA: TGTGCCAGCAGCGTGGGACTAGCGGGGGGGGATACGCAGTATTTT
CDR3: CASSVGLAGGDTQYF

V: TRBV4-2
J: TRBJ2-1
size: once
D: .
DNA: TGTGCCAGCAGCCAAGATAGGGGTGGGATCCTCTCCCATGAGCAGTTCTTC
CDR3: CASSQDRGGILSHEQFF

V: TRBV15
J: TRBJ1-3
size: .
D: TRBD1
DNA: TGTGCCACCAGCAGAGATGCCGGGACAGGGGCAACTGGAAACACCATATATTTT
CDR3: CATSRDAGTGATGNTIYF

V: TRBV2
J: TRBJ2-7
size: .
D: .
DNA: TGTGCCAGCAAGCCGGTCTCCTACGAGCAGTACTTC
CDR3: CASKPVSYEQYF

V: TRBV12-3/TRBV12-4
J: TRBJ1-2
size: .
D: TRBD1
DNA: TGTGCCAGCAGAAAGACAGGGTTGCCCTATGGCTACACCTTC
CDR3: CASRKTGLPYGYTF

V: TRBV29-1
J: TRBJ1-1
size: .
D: .
DNA: TGCAGCGTTGGGCTGATGAACACTGAAGCTTTCTTT
CDR3: CSVGLMNTEAFF

V: TRBV5-5
J: TRBJ2-5
size: few
D: .
DNA: TGTGCCAGCAGCTTGGTGGCTATCCAAGAGACCCAGTACTTC
CDR3: CASSLVAIQETQYF

V: TRBV5-1
J: TRBJ1-5
size: .
D: .
DNA: TGCGCCAGCAGCTTGGAACCCATAGGGCAGGGATTCAATCAGCCCCAGCATTTT
CDR3: CASSLEPIGQGFNQPQHF

V: TRBV5-1
J: TRBJ2-7
size: .
D: TRBD1
DNA: TGCGCCAGCAGCTTACAAGGGACAGCTACCTACGAGCAGTACTTC
CDR3: CASSLQGTATYEQYF

V: TRBV7-2
J: TRBJ2-2
size: few
D: .
DNA: TGTGCCAGCAGCTCCCTTCCGGGACACGGGTACACCGGGGAGCTGTTCTTT
CDR3: CASSSLPGHGYTGELFF

V: TRBV29-1
J: TRBJ2-1
size: .
D: TRBD1
DNA: TGCAGCGCGCCGGGACAGGGAACCTACAATGAGCAGTTCTTC
CDR3: CSAPGQGTYNEQFF